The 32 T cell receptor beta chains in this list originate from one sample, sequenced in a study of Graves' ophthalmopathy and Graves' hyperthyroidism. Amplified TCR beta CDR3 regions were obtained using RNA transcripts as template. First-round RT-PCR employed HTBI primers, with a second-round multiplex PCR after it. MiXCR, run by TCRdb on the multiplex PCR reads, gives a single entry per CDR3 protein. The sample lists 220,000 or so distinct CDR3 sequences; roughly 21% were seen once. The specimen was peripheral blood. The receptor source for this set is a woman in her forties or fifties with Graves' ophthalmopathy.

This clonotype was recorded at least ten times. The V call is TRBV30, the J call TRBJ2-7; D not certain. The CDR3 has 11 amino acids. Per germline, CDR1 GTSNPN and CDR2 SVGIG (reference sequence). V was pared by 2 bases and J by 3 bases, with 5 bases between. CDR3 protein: CAWSSRYEQYF. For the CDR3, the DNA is TGTGCCTGGAGTTCCCGCTACGAGCAGTACTTC. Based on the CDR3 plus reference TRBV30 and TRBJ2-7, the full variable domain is SQTIHQWPATLVQPVGSPLSLECTVEGTSNPNLYWYRQAAGRGLQLLFYSVGIGQISSEVPQNLSASRPQDRQFILSSKKLLLSDSGFYLCAWSSRYEQYFGPGTRLTVT.

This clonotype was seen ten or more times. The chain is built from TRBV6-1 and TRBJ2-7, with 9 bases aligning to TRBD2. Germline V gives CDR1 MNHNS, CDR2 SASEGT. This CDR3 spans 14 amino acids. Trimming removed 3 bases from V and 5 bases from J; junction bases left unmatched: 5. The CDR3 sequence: CASSDLAGAHEQYF. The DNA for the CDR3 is TGTGCCAGCAGTGATTTAGCGGGAGCCCACGAGCAGTACTTC.

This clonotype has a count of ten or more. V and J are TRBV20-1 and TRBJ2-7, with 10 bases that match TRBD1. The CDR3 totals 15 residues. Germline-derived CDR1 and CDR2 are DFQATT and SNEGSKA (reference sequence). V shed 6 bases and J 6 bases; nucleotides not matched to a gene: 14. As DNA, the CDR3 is TGCAGTGCGATACCCCGCCGGGACAGGGGTGGCGAGCAGTACTTC. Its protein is CSAIPRRDRGGEQYF.

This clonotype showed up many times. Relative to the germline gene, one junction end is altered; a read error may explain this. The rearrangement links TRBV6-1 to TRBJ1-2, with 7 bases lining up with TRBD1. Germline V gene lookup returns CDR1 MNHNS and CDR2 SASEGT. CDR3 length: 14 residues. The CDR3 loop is CASSEDRANYGYTF. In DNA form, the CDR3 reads TGTGCCAGCAGCGAAGACAGGGCTAACTATGGCTACACCTTC.

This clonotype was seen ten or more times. CDR3 DNA: TGCGCCAGCAGCAGGCGGACCTACGCGAACTATGGCTACACCTTC. Encoded protein: CASSRRTYANYGYTF. This chain links TRBV5-1 with TRBJ1-2; D remains unclear. This CDR3 spans 15 amino acids. Per the germline V gene, CDR1 is SGHRS and CDR2 is YFSETQ. V was pared by 4 bases and J by 2 bases, with 15 bases between. The full variable domain, in which reference TRBV5-1 and TRBJ1-2 provide the parts outside the CDR3, is KAGVTQTPRYLIKTRGQQVTLSCSPISGHRSVSWYQQTPGQGLQFLFEYFSETQRNKGNFPGRFSGRQFSNSRSEMNVSTLELGDSALYLCASSRRTYANYGYTFGSGTRLTVV.

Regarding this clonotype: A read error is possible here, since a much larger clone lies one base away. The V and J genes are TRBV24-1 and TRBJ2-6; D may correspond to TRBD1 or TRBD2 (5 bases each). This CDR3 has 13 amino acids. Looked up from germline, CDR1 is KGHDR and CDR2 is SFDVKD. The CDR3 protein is CAIQTTGAYVLTF. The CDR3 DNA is TGTGCCATCCAGACTACTGGGGCCTACGTCCTGACTTTC.

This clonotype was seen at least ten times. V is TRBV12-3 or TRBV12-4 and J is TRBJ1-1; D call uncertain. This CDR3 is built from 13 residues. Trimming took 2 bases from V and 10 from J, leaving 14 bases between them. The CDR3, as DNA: TGTGCCAGCAGTTTACAAGCACCGTACGGAGCTTTCTTT. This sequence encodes CASSLQAPYGAFF.

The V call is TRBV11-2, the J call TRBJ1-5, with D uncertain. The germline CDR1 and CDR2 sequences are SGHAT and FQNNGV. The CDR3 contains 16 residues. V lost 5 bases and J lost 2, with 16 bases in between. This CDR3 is CASSPVGSLGNQPQHF. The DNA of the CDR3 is TGTGCCAGCAGCCCCGTGGGGAGTTTGGGCAATCAGCCCCAGCATTTT.

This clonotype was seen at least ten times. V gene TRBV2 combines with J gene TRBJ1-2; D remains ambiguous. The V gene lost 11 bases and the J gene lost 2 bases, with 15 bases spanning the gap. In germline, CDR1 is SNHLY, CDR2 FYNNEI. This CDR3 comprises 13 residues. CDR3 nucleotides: TGTGCCTACCGAGGGCTCCAGAACTATGGCTACACCTTC. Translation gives CAYRGLQNYGYTF. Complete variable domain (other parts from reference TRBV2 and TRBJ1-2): EPEVTQTPSHQVTQMGQEVILRCVPISNHLYFYWYRQILGQKVEFLVSFYNNEISEKSEIFDDQFSVERPDGSNFTLKIRSTKLEDSAMYFCAYRGLQNYGYTFGSGTRLTVV.

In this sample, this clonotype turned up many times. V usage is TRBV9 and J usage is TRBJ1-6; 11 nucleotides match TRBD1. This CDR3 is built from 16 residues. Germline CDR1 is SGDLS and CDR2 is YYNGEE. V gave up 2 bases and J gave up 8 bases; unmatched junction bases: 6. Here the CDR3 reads CASSVGQGAKDSPLHF. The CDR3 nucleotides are TGTGCCAGCAGCGTTGGACAGGGGGCGAAGGATTCACCCCTCCACTTT.

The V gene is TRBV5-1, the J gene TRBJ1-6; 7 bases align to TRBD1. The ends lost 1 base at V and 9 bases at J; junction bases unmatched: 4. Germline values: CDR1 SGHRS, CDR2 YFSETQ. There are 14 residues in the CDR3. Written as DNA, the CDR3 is TGCGCCAGCAGCTTGAGGGGACAGTCTTCACCCCTCCACTTT. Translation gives CASSLRGQSSPLHF.

The CDR3 loop reads CASSPEAGDDGYTF. As DNA, the CDR3 is TGTGCCAGCTCACCCGAGGCAGGGGATGATGGCTACACCTTC. The V gene is TRBV18, the J gene TRBJ1-2; TRBD1 might be the D (6 bases). CDR3 length: 14 residues. V lost 3 bases and J lost 6, with 14 bases in between. Germline V gene lookup returns CDR1 KGHSH and CDR2 LQKENI.

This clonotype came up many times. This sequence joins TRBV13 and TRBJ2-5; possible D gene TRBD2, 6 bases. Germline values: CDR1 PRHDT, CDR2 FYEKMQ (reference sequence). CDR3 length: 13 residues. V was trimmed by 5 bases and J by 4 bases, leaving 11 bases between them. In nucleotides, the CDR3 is TGTGCCAGCAGCCCCGGGACTCCAGAGACCCAGTACTTC. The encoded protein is CASSPGTPETQYF.

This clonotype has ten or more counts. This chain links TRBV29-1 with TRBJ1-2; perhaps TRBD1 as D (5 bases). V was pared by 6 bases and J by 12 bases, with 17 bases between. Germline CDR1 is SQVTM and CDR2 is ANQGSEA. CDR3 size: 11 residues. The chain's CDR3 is CSVGTDLKDTF. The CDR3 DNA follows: TGCAGCGTAGGGACCGACTTGAAAGACACCTTC.

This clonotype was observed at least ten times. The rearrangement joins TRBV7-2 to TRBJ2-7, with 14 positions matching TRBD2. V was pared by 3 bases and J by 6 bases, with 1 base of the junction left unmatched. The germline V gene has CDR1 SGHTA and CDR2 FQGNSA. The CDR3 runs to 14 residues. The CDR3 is CASSLGLAGVEQYF. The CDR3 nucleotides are TGTGCCAGCAGCTTGGGACTAGCGGGAGTCGAGCAGTACTTC.

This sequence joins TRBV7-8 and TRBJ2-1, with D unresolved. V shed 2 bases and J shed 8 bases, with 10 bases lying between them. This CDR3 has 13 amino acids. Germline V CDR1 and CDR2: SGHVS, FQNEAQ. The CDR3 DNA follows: TGTGCCAGCAGCTTACAAAAGCTGGATGAGCAGTTCTTC. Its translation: CASSLQKLDEQFF.

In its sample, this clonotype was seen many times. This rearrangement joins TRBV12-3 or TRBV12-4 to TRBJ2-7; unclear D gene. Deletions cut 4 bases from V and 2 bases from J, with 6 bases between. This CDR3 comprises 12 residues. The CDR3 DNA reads TGTGCCAGCAGTTACACCGCCTACGAGCAGTACTTC. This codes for CASSYTAYEQYF.

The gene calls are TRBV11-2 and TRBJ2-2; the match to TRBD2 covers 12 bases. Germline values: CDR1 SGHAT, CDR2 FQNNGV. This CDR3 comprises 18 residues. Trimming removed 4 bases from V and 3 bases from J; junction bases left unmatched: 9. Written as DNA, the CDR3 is TGTGCCAGCAGCTCCCTAGCGGGAGGGCCAGGGTACACCGGGGAGCTGTTTTTT. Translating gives CASSSLAGGPGYTGELFF.

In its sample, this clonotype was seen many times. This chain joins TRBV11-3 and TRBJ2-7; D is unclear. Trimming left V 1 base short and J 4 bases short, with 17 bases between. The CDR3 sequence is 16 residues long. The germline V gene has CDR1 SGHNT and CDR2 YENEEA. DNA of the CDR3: TGTGCCAGCAGCTTAGGCGGACCGCCCCTAAGGTACGAGCAGTACTTC. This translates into CASSLGGPPLRYEQYF.

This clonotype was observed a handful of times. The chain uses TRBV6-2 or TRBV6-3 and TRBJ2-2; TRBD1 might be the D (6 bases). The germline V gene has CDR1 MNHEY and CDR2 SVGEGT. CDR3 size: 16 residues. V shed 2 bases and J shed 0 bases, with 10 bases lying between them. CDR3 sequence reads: CASSYGGAPNTGELFF. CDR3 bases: TGTGCCAGCAGTTACGGGGGCGCCCCGAACACCGGGGAGCTGTTTTTT.

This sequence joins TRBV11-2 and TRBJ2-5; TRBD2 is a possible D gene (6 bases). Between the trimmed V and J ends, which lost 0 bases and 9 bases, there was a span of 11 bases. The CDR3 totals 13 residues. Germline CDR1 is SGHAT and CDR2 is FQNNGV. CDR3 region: CASSLDWGEAQYF. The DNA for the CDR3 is TGTGCCAGCAGCTTAGATTGGGGGGAGGCCCAGTACTTC. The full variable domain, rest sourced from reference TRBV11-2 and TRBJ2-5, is EAGVAQSPRYKIIEKRQSVAFWCNPISGHATLYWYQQILGQGPKLLIQFQNNGVVDDSQLPKDRFSAERLKGVDSTLKIQPAKLEDSAVYLCASSLDWGEAQYFGPGTRLLVL.

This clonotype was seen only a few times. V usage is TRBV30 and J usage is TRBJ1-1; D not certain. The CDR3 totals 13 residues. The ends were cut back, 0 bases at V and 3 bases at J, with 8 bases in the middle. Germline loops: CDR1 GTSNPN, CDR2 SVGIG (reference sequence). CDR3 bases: TGTGCCTGGAGTGTAAGTGGGTACACTGAAGCTTTCTTT. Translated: CAWSVSGYTEAFF.

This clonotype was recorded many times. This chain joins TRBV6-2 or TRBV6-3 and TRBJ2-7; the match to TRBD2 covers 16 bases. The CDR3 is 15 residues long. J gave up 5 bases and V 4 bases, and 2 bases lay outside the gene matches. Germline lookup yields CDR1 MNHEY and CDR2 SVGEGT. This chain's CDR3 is CASSWGLAGGNEQYF. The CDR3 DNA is TGTGCCAGCAGTTGGGGACTAGCGGGAGGGAACGAGCAGTACTTC.

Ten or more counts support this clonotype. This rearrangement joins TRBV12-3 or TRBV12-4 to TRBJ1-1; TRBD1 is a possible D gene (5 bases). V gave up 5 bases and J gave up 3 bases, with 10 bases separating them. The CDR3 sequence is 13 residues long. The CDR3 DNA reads TGTGCCAGCAGTCTTAGGGACTACACTGAAGCTTTCTTT. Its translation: CASSLRDYTEAFF.

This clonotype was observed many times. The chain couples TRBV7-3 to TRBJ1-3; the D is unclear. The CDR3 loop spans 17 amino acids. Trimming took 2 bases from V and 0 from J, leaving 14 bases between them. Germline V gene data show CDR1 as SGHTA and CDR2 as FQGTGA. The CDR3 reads CASSLGPTVSSGNTIYF. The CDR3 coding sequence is TGTGCCAGCAGCTTAGGACCGACGGTGAGCTCTGGAAACACCATATATTTT. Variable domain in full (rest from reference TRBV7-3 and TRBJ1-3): GAGVSQTPSNKVTEKGKYVELRCDPISGHTALYWYRQSLGQGPEFLIYFQGTGAADDSGLPNDRFFAVRPEGSVSTLKIQRTERGDSAVYLCASSLGPTVSSGNTIYFGEGSWLTVV.

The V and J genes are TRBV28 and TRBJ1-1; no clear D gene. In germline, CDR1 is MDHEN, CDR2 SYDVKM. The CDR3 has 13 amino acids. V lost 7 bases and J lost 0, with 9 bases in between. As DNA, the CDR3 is TGTGCCAGCAAGGAGGCCTTGAACACTGAAGCTTTCTTT. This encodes CASKEALNTEAFF.

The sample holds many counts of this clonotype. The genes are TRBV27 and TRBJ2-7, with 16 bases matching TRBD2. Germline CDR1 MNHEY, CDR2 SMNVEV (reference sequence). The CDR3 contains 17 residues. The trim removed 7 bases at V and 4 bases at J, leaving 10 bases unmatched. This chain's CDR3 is CASTTRRGLAGGYEQYF. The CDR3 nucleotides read TGTGCCAGCACCACCCGCCGGGGACTAGCGGGAGGGTACGAGCAGTACTTC.

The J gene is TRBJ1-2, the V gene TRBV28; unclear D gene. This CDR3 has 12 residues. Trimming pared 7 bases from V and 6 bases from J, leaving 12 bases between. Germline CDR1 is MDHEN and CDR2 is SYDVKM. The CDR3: CASIKAGDGYTF. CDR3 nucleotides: TGTGCCAGCATCAAAGCCGGGGATGGCTACACCTTC.

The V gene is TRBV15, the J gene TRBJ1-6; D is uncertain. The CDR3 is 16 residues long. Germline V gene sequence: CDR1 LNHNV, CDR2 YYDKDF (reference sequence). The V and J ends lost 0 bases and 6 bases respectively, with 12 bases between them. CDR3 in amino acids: CATSRDVGAINSPLHF. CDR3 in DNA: TGTGCCACCAGCAGAGATGTTGGAGCAATTAATTCACCCCTCCACTTT.

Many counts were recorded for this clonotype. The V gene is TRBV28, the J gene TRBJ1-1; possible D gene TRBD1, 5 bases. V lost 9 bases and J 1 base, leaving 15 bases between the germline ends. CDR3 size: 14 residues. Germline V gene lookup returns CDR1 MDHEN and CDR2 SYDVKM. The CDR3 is CASLLPGTNTEAFF. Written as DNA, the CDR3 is TGTGCCAGTCTCCTCCCCGGGACGAACACTGAAGCTTTCTTT.

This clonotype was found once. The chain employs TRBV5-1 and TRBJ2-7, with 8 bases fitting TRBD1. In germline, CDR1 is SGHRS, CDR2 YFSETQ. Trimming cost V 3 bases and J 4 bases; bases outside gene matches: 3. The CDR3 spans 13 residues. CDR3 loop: CASSSDREYEQYF. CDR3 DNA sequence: TGCGCCAGCAGCTCGGACAGGGAATACGAGCAGTACTTC.

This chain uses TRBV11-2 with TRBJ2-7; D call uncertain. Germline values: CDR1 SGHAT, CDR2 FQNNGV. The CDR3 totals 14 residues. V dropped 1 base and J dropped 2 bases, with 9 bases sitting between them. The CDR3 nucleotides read TGTGCCAGCAGCTTAGTCGGGTATGCCTACGAGCAGTACTTC. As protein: CASSLVGYAYEQYF.